The rows below give T cell receptor beta chains drawn from one sample of a study of blood T cell repertoires in COVID-19. Assay used: immunoSEQ multiplex PCR; TCRdb lists only in-frame clones, some missing. The sample includes about 350,000 clones, approximately 91% of them seen just once. The specimen was PBMCs or T cells enriched from blood (not recorded which). The receptors come from a woman under 40 who had been exposed to COVID-19. The CDR3 runs from the conserved cysteine through the conserved F or W. Fields, in order: J gene, clone size, CDR3 length, V gene, D gene, CDR3 DNA, CDR3 protein. The D gene is left open where the match is weak. A row's size may be missing; if present it is once, few, many or a size class.

TRBJ2-7	.	15	TRBV27	TRBD2	TGTGCCAGCAGTTTATCGACCAGCGGGGCGCACGAGCAGTACTTC	CASSLSTSGAHEQYF
TRBJ2-5	once	13	TRBV2	TRBD1	TGTGCCACTAATCGGGACAGCCAAGAGACCCAGTACTTC	CATNRDSQETQYF
TRBJ1-4	many	15	TRBV28	.	TGTGCCAGCAGTTTGGGAGGGGCAACTAATGAAAAACTGTTTTTT	CASSLGGATNEKLFF
TRBJ2-3	.	12	TRBV10-3	.	TGTGCCATCAGTGCCCACACAGATACGCAGTATTTT	CAISAHTDTQYF
TRBJ2-3	.	13	TRBV11-3	.	TGTGCCAGCAGCCCCGCCCTAGAGTCGGGTCAGTATTTT	CASSPALESGQYF
TRBJ2-7	.	16	TRBV6-2/TRBV6-3	.	TGTGCCAGCAGTTACCCGGCCGGTAGGGGCGGATACGAGCAGTACTTC	CASSYPAGRGGYEQYF
TRBJ2-7	.	15	TRBV30	.	TGTGCCTGGAGTGTCCGAGGGACAATAAGTTACGAGCAGTACTTC	CAWSVRGTISYEQYF
TRBJ2-2	.	16	TRBV7-8	TRBD1	TGTGCCAGCAGCATAAGACAGGGAAGGAACACCGGGGAGCTGTTTTTT	CASSIRQGRNTGELFF
TRBJ1-5	.	15	TRBV10-3	.	TGTGCCATCAGTGATCAGGGATGGAGCAATCAGCCCCAGCATTTT	CAISDQGWSNQPQHF
TRBJ2-2	.	15	TRBV9	.	TGTGCCAGCAGCGTAGGGGCAGGGGTAGGCGGGGAGCTGTTTTTT	CASSVGAGVGGELFF
TRBJ1-2	.	12	TRBV6-1	.	TGTGCCAGCAGTGACCCTCTCCGGCAGGGACTCTTC	CASSDPLRQGLF
TRBJ1-4	.	14	TRBV28	TRBD1	TGTGCCAGCAGTTTTGGGACAGTTAATGAAAAACTGTTTTTT	CASSFGTVNEKLFF
TRBJ1-3	.	15	TRBV10-3	.	TGTGCCATCAGTTTACAAGGGAGCTCTGGAAACACCATATATTTT	CAISLQGSSGNTIYF
TRBJ1-5	.	18	TRBV20-1	TRBD1	TGCAGTGCTAGTGAACGGGACAGGGTCTTCTTTAGCAATCAGCCCCAGCATTTT	CSASERDRVFFSNQPQHF
TRBJ2-3	.	12	TRBV12-3/TRBV12-4	.	TGTGCCAGCAGGCATGCGGGGGATACGCAGTATTTT	CASRHAGDTQYF
TRBJ2-7	.	12	TRBV29-1	TRBD2	TGCAGCGTTCTGCGGGGGGCCTACGAGCAGTACTTC	CSVLRGAYEQYF
TRBJ1-1	.	15	TRBV18	.	TGTGCCAGCTCACCAGATCAGCGGGCCAGCCCGTTCAAATTCTTT	CASSPDQRASPFKFF
TRBJ1-4	.	16	TRBV11-3	.	TGTGCCAGCAGCTCGGGGTCCGGGGGGCTAGATGAAAAACTGTTTTTT	CASSSGSGGLDEKLFF
TRBJ1-2	.	15	TRBV3-1/TRBV3-2	.	TGTGCCAGCAGCCAGATGGTGAGGTCATTTCATGGCTACACCTTC	CASSQMVRSFHGYTF
TRBJ1-1	.	13	TRBV2	.	TGTGCCAGCAAAACAGACCTGAACACTGAAGCTTTCTTT	CASKTDLNTEAFF
TRBJ2-5	.	13	TRBV6-5	TRBD2	TGTGCCAGCAGTTCCGGGGGGGGAGAGACCCAGTACTTC	CASSSGGGETQYF
TRBJ1-1	.	13	TRBV12-3/TRBV12-4	.	TGTGCCAGCAGCCCCCAGGGGAGGGCTGAAGCTTTCTTT	CASSPQGRAEAFF
TRBJ2-4	.	16	TRBV29-1	TRBD1	TGCAGCGCCTCCGGGACAGGGACCGGAGCCAAAAACATTCAGTACTTC	CSASGTGTGAKNIQYF
TRBJ2-6	.	14	TRBV2	TRBD1	TGTGCCAGCTCGGACAGGTCTGGGGCCAACGTCCTGACTTTC	CASSDRSGANVLTF
TRBJ2-3	.	13	TRBV28	.	TGTGCCAGCAGTTCAATAGGGGGTGATACGCAGTATTTT	CASSSIGGDTQYF
TRBJ2-1	.	15	TRBV12-2	.	TGTGCAAGTCGCTTAGTAACAACGACCCGGGGGGAGCAGTTCTTC	CASRLVTTTRGEQFF
TRBJ2-2	.	13	TRBV4-2	.	TGTGCCAGCAGCCAAGACTCCACCGGGGAGCTGTTTTTT	CASSQDSTGELFF
TRBJ1-1	.	13	TRBV11-2	TRBD1	TGTGCCAGCAGCCCCGACAGGGCCACTGAAGCTTTCTTT	CASSPDRATEAFF
TRBJ1-2	.	16	TRBV2	.	TGTGCCAGCACCATCCTTAGGATAACAGGTCCCGTTGGCTACACCTTC	CASTILRITGPVGYTF
TRBJ2-7	.	14	TRBV3-1/TRBV3-2	TRBD2	TGTGCCAGCAGACCTAGCGGGAGGGCCTACGAGCAGTACTTC	CASRPSGRAYEQYF
TRBJ2-1	.	12	TRBV5-8	.	TGTGCCAGCAGCTTACTAGTTGGTGAGCAGTTCTTC	CASSLLVGEQFF
TRBJ1-5	.	14	TRBV19	.	TGTGCCAGTAGGGACACAAAGGTTGGTCAGCCCCAGCATTTT	CASRDTKVGQPQHF
TRBJ2-7	.	15	TRBV11-1	TRBD1	TGTGCCAGCAGCCCCGGGGACAGCCGTTCCTACGAGCAGTACTTC	CASSPGDSRSYEQYF
TRBJ2-3	.	12	TRBV23-1	.	TGCGCCAGCAGTCAATTTCGAGATACGCAGTATTTT	CASSQFRDTQYF
TRBJ2-1	.	16	TRBV21-1	.	TGTGCCAGCAGCAGATCCCCGAGACAGGCATACAATGAGCAGTTCTTC	CASSRSPRQAYNEQFF
TRBJ2-5	.	16	TRBV5-1	TRBD1	TGCGCCAGCAGCTATTCGGACAGGGGGGGCTCAGAGACCCAGTACTTC	CASSYSDRGGSETQYF
TRBJ1-1	few	15	TRBV28	.	TGTGCCAGTCAGGGACTGGGCCGCGGAAACACTGAAGCTTTCTTT	CASQGLGRGNTEAFF
TRBJ2-5	.	14	TRBV27	.	TGTGCCAGCAGAGAAGGAGGGCCGGTGGAGACCCAGTACTTC	CASREGGPVETQYF
TRBJ1-1	.	17	TRBV4-1	.	TGCGCCAGCAGTCGAGCCGACATGGACAGTGCGGGCACTGAAGCTTTCTTT	CASSRADMDSAGTEAFF
TRBJ1-4	.	15	TRBV28	TRBD1	TGTGCCAGCAGTTTAACGGGACAGGGGAATGAAAAACTGTTTTTT	CASSLTGQGNEKLFF
TRBJ2-7	.	14	TRBV2	TRBD2	TGTGCCAGCCTCCTAGCGGGAGGGCCGGGGGAGCAGTACTTC	CASLLAGGPGEQYF
TRBJ2-7	.	13	TRBV7-2	.	TGTGCCAGCAGCTTGGACAAGTGGGGCCGGCAGTACTTC	CASSLDKWGRQYF
TRBJ2-7	.	12	TRBV21-1	.	TGTGCCAGCAGACCAGGGGGCTACGAGCAGTACTTC	CASRPGGYEQYF
TRBJ1-1	once	20	TRBV7-3	TRBD1	TGTGCCAGCAGCCCAACGGGACAGGTTTCCACCCCGCTTCTGAACACTGAAGCTTTCTTT	CASSPTGQVSTPLLNTEAFF
TRBJ2-3	.	16	TRBV5-5	TRBD2	TGTGCCAGCAGCTTGAAGGGCGGGAGTGGCACAGATACGCAGTATTTT	CASSLKGGSGTDTQYF
TRBJ2-1	.	15	TRBV18	TRBD2	TGTGCCAGCTCACTCCGGACTAGCGAATACAATGAGCAGTTCTTC	CASSLRTSEYNEQFF
TRBJ1-1	.	16	TRBV28	TRBD1	TGTGCCAGCAGTGTCACAGGGGCATTTGGGAACACTGAAGCTTTCTTT	CASSVTGAFGNTEAFF